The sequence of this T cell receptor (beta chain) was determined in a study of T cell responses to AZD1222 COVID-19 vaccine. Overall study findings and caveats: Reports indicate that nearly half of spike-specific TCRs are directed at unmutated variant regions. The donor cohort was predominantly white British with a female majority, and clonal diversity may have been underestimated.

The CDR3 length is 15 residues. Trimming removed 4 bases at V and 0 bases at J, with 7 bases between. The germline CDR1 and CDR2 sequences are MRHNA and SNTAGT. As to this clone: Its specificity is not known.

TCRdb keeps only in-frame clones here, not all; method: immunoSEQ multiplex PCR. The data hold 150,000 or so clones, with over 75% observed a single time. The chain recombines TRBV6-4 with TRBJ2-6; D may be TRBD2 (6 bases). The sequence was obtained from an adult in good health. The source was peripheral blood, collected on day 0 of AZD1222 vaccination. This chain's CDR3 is CASSAEGSGANVLTF. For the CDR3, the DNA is TGTGCCAGCAGTGCGGAGGGCTCTGGGGCCAACGTCCTGACTTTC.